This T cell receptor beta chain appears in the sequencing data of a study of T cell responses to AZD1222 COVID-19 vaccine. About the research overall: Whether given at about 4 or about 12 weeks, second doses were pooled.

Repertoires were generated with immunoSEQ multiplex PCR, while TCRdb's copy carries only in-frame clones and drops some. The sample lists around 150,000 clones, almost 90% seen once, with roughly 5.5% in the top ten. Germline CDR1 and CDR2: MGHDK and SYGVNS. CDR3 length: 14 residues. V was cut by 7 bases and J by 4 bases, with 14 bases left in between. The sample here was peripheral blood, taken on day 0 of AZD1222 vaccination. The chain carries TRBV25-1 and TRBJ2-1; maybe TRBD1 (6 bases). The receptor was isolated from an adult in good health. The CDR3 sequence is CASMRAGAYNEQFF. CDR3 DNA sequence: TGTGCCAGCATGCGAGCAGGGGCGTACAATGAGCAGTTCTTC.